The 27 T cell receptor beta chains given below trace back to one sample, sequenced in a study of OX40 agonist ivuxolimab in advanced cancers. Generated by immunoSEQ multiplex PCR, the TCRdb table keeps only in-frame clones and is missing some. The table has about 24,000 clones, around 84% seen once. The sample here was CD4+ or CD8+ T cells sorted from blood, taken in a trial of the OX40 agonist ivuxolimab. Receptor source: an adult with an advanced solid tumor such as melanoma, head and neck, liver or kidney cancer.

The chain combines TRBV29-1 with TRBJ2-2; TRBD1 is a possible D gene (6 bases). This CDR3 spans 14 amino acids. CDR1 is SQVTM, CDR2 ANQGSEA, per germline. Trimming stripped 6 bases from V and 2 bases from J, with 13 bases between. The DNA of the CDR3 is TGCAGCGTAGAGACAGGACTTAACACCGGGGAGCTGTTTTTT. It translates to CSVETGLNTGELFF.

The chain couples TRBV30 to TRBJ2-7, with TRBD1 matching over 10 bases. Germline-derived CDR1 and CDR2 are GTSNPN and SVGIG (reference sequence). The length of the CDR3 is 13 residues. V was clipped by 3 bases and J by 6 bases; unmatched bases: 5. This CDR3 reads CAWSSGTGVEQYF. The CDR3 region has the DNA TGTGCCTGGAGCTCCGGGACAGGGGTCGAGCAGTACTTC.

The V gene is TRBV28, the J gene TRBJ2-7; TRBD2 matches 9 bases. The CDR3 is 14 amino acids. The V segment lost 3 bases and the J segment 4 bases; nucleotides outside the gene matches: 4. Germline CDR1 is MDHEN and CDR2 is SYDVKM. The CDR3, as DNA: TGTGCCAGCAGTTTTAAGGGACTAGCTTACGAGCAGTACTTC. It yields the protein CASSFKGLAYEQYF.

The genes are TRBV11-2 and TRBJ1-2; 7 nucleotides align to TRBD1. Germline lookup yields CDR1 SGHAT and CDR2 FQNNGV. The CDR3 is 14 amino acids. V was clipped by 5 bases and J by 3 bases; unmatched bases: 6. The CDR3 DNA reads as TGTGCCAGCAGCCTTGAACAGGGGTACTATGGCTACACCTTC. This sequence encodes CASSLEQGYYGYTF.

Written as DNA, the CDR3 is TGCGCCAGCAGCGCGGGACAGCTTTACAATGAGCAGTTCTTC. Protein sequence: CASSAGQLYNEQFF. The chain is built from TRBV5-1 and TRBJ2-1, with a weak D call TRBD1 (7 bases). CDR1 and CDR2 from the germline V gene are SGHRS and YFSETQ. This CDR3 spans 14 amino acids. V dropped 4 bases and J dropped 4 bases, with 12 bases sitting between them. Filled out from reference TRBV5-1 and TRBJ2-1, the complete variable domain reads KAGVTQTPRYLIKTRGQQVTLSCSPISGHRSVSWYQQTPGQGLQFLFEYFSETQRNKGNFPGRFSGRQFSNSRSEMNVSTLELGDSALYLCASSAGQLYNEQFFGPGTRLTVL.

The V call is TRBV6-6, the J call TRBJ1-4; D remains ambiguous. Germline CDR1 reads MNHNY; CDR2 reads SVGAGI (reference sequence). Deletions cut 2 bases from V and 8 bases from J, with 6 bases between. This CDR3 is built from 12 residues. The DNA for the CDR3 is TGTGCCAGCAGTTACACCTCGGAAAAACTGTTTTTT. It yields the protein CASSYTSEKLFF.

This clone was found once. The chain recombines TRBV5-6 with TRBJ2-1, with TRBD2 as a possible D gene (7 bases). V was pared by 7 bases and J by 4 bases, with 18 bases between. The CDR3 is 15 amino acids. CDR1 SGHDT and CDR2 YYEEEE come from the germline V gene. The CDR3, as DNA: TGTGCCAGCTGCCTCCCGGGGGGCTATTACAATGAGCAGTTCTTC. Translated: CASCLPGGYYNEQFF.

The chain uses TRBV7-3 and TRBJ2-5; 8 bases align to TRBD2. From germline, CDR1 is SGHTA and CDR2 FQGTGA. The CDR3 extends over 16 amino acids. V lost 5 bases, J lost 1 base, and 9 bases stayed unmatched. The CDR3 region has the DNA TGTGCCAGCAGCCTTGGGGTAGCGGGACCCCAAGAGACCCAGTACTTC. It yields the protein CASSLGVAGPQETQYF.

The chain uses TRBV7-9 and TRBJ2-1; TRBD2 agrees at 7 bases. CDR1 and CDR2 from the germline V gene are SEHNR and FQNEAQ (reference sequence). CDR3 length: 17 amino acids. J lost 6 bases, V lost 5 bases, and 16 bases had no gene match. The CDR3 sequence: CASSHPTGTTYSNEQFF. Written as DNA, the CDR3 is TGTGCCAGCAGCCACCCCACCGGGACTACCTACTCCAATGAGCAGTTCTTC.

The chain employs TRBV7-8 and TRBJ2-7; D unresolved. The CDR3 runs 12 residues. Per the germline V gene, CDR1 is SGHVS and CDR2 is FQNEAQ. The V and J ends lost 1 base and 5 bases respectively, with 6 bases between them. CDR3 nucleotides: TGTGCCAGCAGCTTAGTAGGGCACGAGCAGTACTTC. Translated: CASSLVGHEQYF.

The gene calls are TRBV9 and TRBJ2-3; D is unresolved. The V end was cut by 5 bases, the J end by 2 bases, with 3 bases between. Germline-derived CDR1 and CDR2 are SGDLS and YYNGEE. The CDR3 extends over 11 amino acids. The CDR3 DNA follows: TGTGCCAGCAGTAACACAGATACGCAGTATTTT. It translates to CASSNTDTQYF.

The chain uses TRBV9 and TRBJ2-7; D could derive from TRBD1 or TRBD2 (5 bases each). The V and J ends lost 0 bases and 4 bases respectively, with 11 bases between them. The length of the CDR3 is 14 residues. Germline loops: CDR1 SGDLS, CDR2 YYNGEE. The CDR3 loop is CASSVGEGPYEQYF. The CDR3 DNA reads TGTGCCAGCAGCGTAGGAGAGGGGCCTTACGAGCAGTACTTC. The full variable domain, in which reference TRBV9 and TRBJ2-7 provide the parts outside the CDR3, is DSGVTQTPKHLITATGQRVTLRCSPRSGDLSVYWYQQSLDQGLQFLIQYYNGEERAKGNILERFSAQQFPDLHSELNLSSLELGDSALYFCASSVGEGPYEQYFGPGTRLTVT.

This clone was seen just once. The V gene is TRBV2, the J gene TRBJ2-7; 7 bases align to TRBD2. Germline trimming cut 6 bases from V and 2 bases from J; bases unmatched to any gene: 10. Germline CDR1 SNHLY, CDR2 FYNNEI. The length of the CDR3 is 15 residues. The CDR3 here is CASRVSREYPYEQYF. Written as DNA, the CDR3 is TGTGCCAGCAGGGTGTCGCGGGAGTATCCCTACGAGCAGTACTTC.

This chain uses TRBV7-3 with TRBJ2-1, with D perhaps assigned TRBD1 or TRBD2 (5 bases each). The CDR3 length is 17 residues. Trimming took off 4 bases at V and 3 bases at J, with 19 bases between the two ends. Per germline, CDR1 SGHTA and CDR2 FQGTGA. The CDR3 spells CASSSGIRGDYYNEQFF. The CDR3 bases are TGTGCCAGCAGCTCAGGAATTAGGGGAGACTACTACAATGAGCAGTTCTTC. The whole variable domain, remainder taken from reference TRBV7-3 and TRBJ2-1, is GAGVSQTPSNKVTEKGKYVELRCDPISGHTALYWYRQSLGQGPEFLIYFQGTGAADDSGLPNDRFFAVRPEGSVSTLKIQRTERGDSAVYLCASSSGIRGDYYNEQFFGPGTRLTVL.

The genes are TRBV27 and TRBJ2-7; TRBD1 aligns across 7 bases. CDR3 length: 13 residues. CDR1 MNHEY and CDR2 SMNVEV come from the germline V gene (reference sequence). The V segment lost 2 bases and the J segment 6 bases; nucleotides outside the gene matches: 4. The CDR3 nucleotides are TGTGCCAGCAGTTTAGACAGGGTGGGCGAGCAGTACTTC. This encodes CASSLDRVGEQYF.

This chain links TRBV28 with TRBJ2-2, with 11 bases identical to TRBD2. The length of the CDR3 is 16 residues. The germline CDR1 and CDR2 sequences are MDHEN and SYDVKM. Unmatched junction bases numbered 9, after V lost 6 bases and J lost 6 bases. The CDR3 loop reads CASRLLAGDVAGELFF. The CDR3 bases are TGTGCCAGCAGGCTACTAGCGGGAGATGTCGCCGGGGAGCTGTTTTTT.

CDR3 in DNA: TGCGCCAGCAGCCACGAAAACGGAGAGACCCAGTACTTC. Translated, it gives CASSHENGETQYF. V usage is TRBV4-1 and J usage is TRBJ2-5, with unresolved D. The CDR3 extends over 13 amino acids. Per the germline V gene, CDR1 is MGHRA and CDR2 is YSYEKL. The ends were cut back, 3 bases at V and 4 bases at J, with 9 bases in the middle.

The rearrangement joins TRBV30 to TRBJ2-1; 14 bases match TRBD2. The germline gives CDR1 GTSNPN, CDR2 SVGIG (reference sequence). The V segment lost 4 bases and the J segment 15 bases; nucleotides outside the gene matches: 11. The CDR3 is 14 amino acids. The chain's CDR3 is CAWNSGTSGSLWFF. The CDR3 DNA follows: TGTGCCTGGAACTCCGGGACTAGCGGGAGTTTGTGGTTCTTC.

There are a few counts of this clone. The V and J genes are TRBV6-1 and TRBJ1-1; 8 bases align to TRBD1. The CDR3 consists of 17 residues. V shed 2 bases and J 0 bases; nucleotides not matched to a gene: 8. CDR1 and CDR2 from the germline V gene are MNHNS and SASEGT. The CDR3 is CASSEMAGGGMNTEAFF. The DNA for the CDR3 is TGTGCCAGCAGTGAAATGGCAGGGGGCGGAATGAACACTGAAGCTTTCTTT.

The rearrangement uses TRBV7-2 and TRBJ2-1; 10 bases line up with TRBD2. CDR3 length: 16 residues. The germline gives CDR1 SGHTA, CDR2 FQGNSA. Germline trimming cut 5 bases from V and 4 bases from J; bases unmatched to any gene: 8. Written as DNA, the CDR3 is TGTGCCAGCAGCCCAACCGGGACTAGCGCTTACAATGAGCAGTTCTTC. Translated: CASSPTGTSAYNEQFF. The whole variable domain, remainder taken from reference TRBV7-2 and TRBJ2-1, is GAGVSQSPSNKVTEKGKDVELRCDPISGHTALYWYRQSLGQGLEFLIYFQGNSAPDKSGLPSDRFSAERTGGSVSTLTIQRTQQEDSAVYLCASSPTGTSAYNEQFFGPGTRLTVL.

This clone was counted once. This rearrangement joins TRBV30 to TRBJ1-4, with D uncertain. Germline loops: CDR1 GTSNPN, CDR2 SVGIG (reference sequence). The V end was cut by 4 bases, the J end by 8 bases, with 5 bases between. CDR3 length equals 10 residues. The CDR3 reads CAWKEEKLFF. Here the CDR3 DNA reads TGTGCCTGGAAAGAGGAAAAACTGTTTTTT.

Points on this clone: A junction end diverges from the germline sequence, so it may reflect a read error. This chain links TRBV6-5 with TRBJ2-6; D gene unclear. This CDR3 is 15 amino acids long. Germline V gene lookup returns CDR1 MNHEY and CDR2 SVGAGI. The CDR3 region is CASSNSGSGANVLTF. Written as DNA, the CDR3 is TGTGCCAGCAGTAACTCCGGCTCTGGGGCCAACGTCCTGACTTTC.

In DNA, the CDR3 is TGTGCCAGCAGCTTAGTTTTGACCACCGGAGGCGGGGAGCTGTTTTTT. Residues: CASSLVLTTGGGELFF. V is TRBV7-3 and J is TRBJ2-2; maybe TRBD2 (5 bases). Trimming removed 2 bases at V and 7 bases at J, with 17 bases between. CDR3 length: 16 residues. Germline CDR1 and CDR2: SGHTA and FQGTGA.

V is TRBV7-9 and J is TRBJ2-5; possibly TRBD2 for D (6 bases). V lost 2 bases and J lost 3, with 16 bases in between. Looked up from germline, CDR1 is SEHNR and CDR2 is FQNEAQ (reference sequence). The CDR3 consists of 16 residues. DNA of the CDR3: TGTGCCAGCAGCTTATACGGGGGAGATTGGGAAGAGACCCAGTACTTC. Encoded protein: CASSLYGGDWEETQYF.

This clone was picked up one time. V is TRBV19 and J is TRBJ2-1, with no clear D. With 3 bases removed from V and 2 bases from J, the gap between germline ends came to 11 bases. The CDR3 has 15 amino acids. CDR1 is LNHDA and CDR2 is SQIVND in the germline V gene (reference sequence). CDR3 bases: TGTGCCAGTAGTATCCCGGCAGCCCCCTACAATGAGCAGTTCTTC. Its protein product is CASSIPAAPYNEQFF. The variable domain in full, with the rest retrieved from reference TRBV19 and TRBJ2-1, is DGGITQSPKYLFRKEGQNVTLSCEQNLNHDAMYWYRQDPGQGLRLIYYSQIVNDFQKGDIAEGYSVSREKKESFPLTVTSAQKNPTAFYLCASSIPAAPYNEQFFGPGTRLTVL.

The V and J genes are TRBV11-1 and TRBJ1-1, with D perhaps TRBD1 (6 bases). The V gene lost 3 bases and the J gene lost 1 base, with 6 bases spanning the gap. Germline CDR1 reads SGHAT; CDR2 reads FQDESV (reference sequence). This CDR3 comprises 13 residues. The CDR3 here is CASSLGQNTEAFF. The CDR3 DNA follows: TGTGCCAGCAGCTTGGGACAGAACACTGAAGCTTTCTTT.

The rearrangement uses TRBV28 and TRBJ1-2; tentatively, D is TRBD1 (6 bases). V was pared by 3 bases and J by 7 bases, with 12 bases between. Germline CDR1 reads MDHEN; CDR2 reads SYDVKM. CDR3 length: 13 amino acids. The CDR3 nucleotides read TGTGCCAGCAGTTTCCACCGGGGGCTTGGCTACACCTTC. As protein: CASSFHRGLGYTF.